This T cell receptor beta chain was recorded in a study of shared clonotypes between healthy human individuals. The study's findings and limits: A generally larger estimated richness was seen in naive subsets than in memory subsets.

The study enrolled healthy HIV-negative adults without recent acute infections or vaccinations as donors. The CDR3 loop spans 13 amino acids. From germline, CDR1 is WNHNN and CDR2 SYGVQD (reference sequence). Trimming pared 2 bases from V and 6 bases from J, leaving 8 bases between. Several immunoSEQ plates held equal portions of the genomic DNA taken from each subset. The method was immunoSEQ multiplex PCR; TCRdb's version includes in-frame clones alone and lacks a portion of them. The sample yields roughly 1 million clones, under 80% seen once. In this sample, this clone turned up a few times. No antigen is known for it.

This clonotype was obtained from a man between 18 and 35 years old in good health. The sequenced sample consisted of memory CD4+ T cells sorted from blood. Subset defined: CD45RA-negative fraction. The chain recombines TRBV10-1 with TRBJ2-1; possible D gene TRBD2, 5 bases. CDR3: CASSEPSSNEQFF. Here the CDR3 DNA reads TGCGCCAGCAGTGAGCCTAGCAGCAATGAGCAGTTCTTC.